This section outlines one TCR beta chain sequence together with its context. Its antigen remains unidentified. Nothing much larger sits one base from this clone, and base qualities are not available. A patient counted as having stable Graves' hyperthyroidism if no progression to ophthalmopathy occurred over 18 months of follow-up. The hyperthyroidism patients were between 18 and 65 years old and newly diagnosed, with a disease duration of less than 2 months. Exclusion was applied to patients with uncontrolled infections, other autoimmune diseases, pregnancy or lactation. Diagnoses relied on clinical symptoms, serum thyroxine and TRAb, thyroid ultrasound and orbital computed tomography. PBMCs were isolated from more than 9 ml of fresh peripheral blood by Ficoll-Paque density gradient centrifugation. Total RNA was extracted with Trizol reagent, and quality was checked on an Agilent 2100 Bioanalyzer.

These data originate in a study of T cells in Graves' hyperthyroidism and ophthalmopathy (dated by TCRdb to between 2018 and 2021). In terms of the full investigation: Peripheral blood samples were taken at the time of initial diagnosis, prior to any treatment. To identify TCR V-J signatures that set the groups apart, the researchers used a discovery cohort of 90 to 100 patients, made up of 43 with Graves' ophthalmopathy and some 56 with stable Graves' hyperthyroidism. Prospective prediction of ophthalmopathy was tested in an independent validation cohort consisting of about 20 hyperthyroidism patients and around 17 patients who later progressed to ophthalmopathy. The 85 to 100 discovery patients were randomly split 7:3 into training and test sets. In addition, the study compared T-cell repertoires in thyroid tissue and in blood from roughly six Graves' hyperthyroidism patients. Following sampling, methimazole starting at 30 mg daily was given to hyperthyroidism patients, and high-dose intravenous methylprednisolone was given to ophthalmopathy patients. TCR Vbeta CDR3 sequencing of 130 to 150 peripheral blood samples (roughly 43 ophthalmopathy, about 74 hyperthyroidism and around 17 progressor patients) is reported in the paper.

The TCR beta CDR3 regions were amplified from the RNA transcripts. The TCR CDR3 was subjected to a first round of RT-PCR using the HTBI primer set and the Qiagen OneStep RT-PCR kit. A second multiplex PCR round built the libraries, followed by size selection and purification. Sequencing of the libraries was done on an Illumina HiSeq2000 using paired-end 100 bp reads. The authors' pipeline ran thus. SOAPnuke was used to process the raw data, throwing out any read that contained adapters or uncalled bases, had a mean Phred below 15, or lacked an exact constant-primer or identifier match. High-quality paired reads were merged using COPE v1.2.5, and each unique nucleotide sequence was defined as a clonotype. MiTCR v1.1 was used to align the clonotypes against IMGT TRBV, TRBD and TRBJ reference segments. Analysis was restricted to V-J combinations with a frequency above 0.0001, which covered roughly 99% of repertoires. The TCS score was defined as the ratio of F50 (clonal expansion) to E x V (chaos), calculated using BLOSUM62-based TCRdist between CDR3 peptides within each V-J. Welch's t-statistics and random forest reduced several hundred V-J features to about 12, which were used in a naive Bayes classifier (R e1071). The Morisita-Horn index was used to measure how similar the thyroid and blood repertoires were. TCRdb ran its own pipeline on the public reads, namely fastp trimming at Q25 and MiXCR clone calling, and kept in-frame beta chains. A single entry per CDR3 protein holds the most common genes and DNA from its merged rows. It is TCRdb's table, rather than the study itself, that gives the V and J calls and clone size. Present in this sample are hundreds of thousands of distinct CDR3 sequences, 38% of which were seen just once. The ten largest clones add up to around 10% of the sample.

General study outcomes and caveats: In validation, the model predicted progression to ophthalmopathy with about 71% sensitivity and over 72% specificity, a median of about 6 months before onset. Sample size was not statistically predetermined, and blinding of investigators to group allocation was not performed. Most expanded thyroid clonotypes (frequency above 0.001) were also detected in blood, suggesting blood repertoires may reflect thyroid immune responses. A model built on a 13 V-J signature distinguished ophthalmopathy from stable hyperthyroidism, reaching 85% to 90% sensitivity and around 82% specificity in cross-validation and 80%/75% in testing.

The CDR1 and CDR2 encoded by the germline V gene (reference sequence) are LGHDT and YNNKEL. The V and J ends are trimmed by 1 base and 11 bases, leaving 15 bases between them. The CDR3 runs 14 residues from the cysteine to the phenylalanine. Just CDR3 DNA is preserved here, 42 bases in frame from base 1. This chain is built from TRBV3-1 and TRBJ1-5; D gene: possibly TRBD1, on 5 matching bases. This receptor was obtained from a man aged 18 to 29 with Graves' hyperthyroidism. The sample consisted of blood. This receptor has the CDR3 CASSQGGNSGAQHF. The nucleotides read TGTGCCAGCAGCCAAGGCGGGAATTCGGGGGCCCAGCATTTT.